This T cell receptor beta chain is from a study of blood T cell repertoires in COVID-19. About the research overall: Samples came from the United States, Italy and Spain, spanning acute and convalescent COVID-19. The cDNA or gDNA used as material had been derived from T cells, B-cell-depleted T cells, or PBMCs.

As originally analysed: Reference gene primer amplification gave nucleated cell count estimates. Assay used: immunoSEQ multiplex PCR; TCRdb lists only in-frame clones, some missing. That table furnishes V, J and clone size, whereas the DNA furnished D and trimming. The sample lists 210,000 or so clones, about 85% occurring once. V lost 2 bases and J lost 0, with 11 bases in between. The CDR3 has 16 amino acids. Germline lookup yields CDR1 KGHDR and CDR2 SFDVKD. This clone was counted ten times or more. This clonotype was obtained from a human donor in a cohort sampled during active COVID-19. The sample was peripheral blood. This rearrangement joins TRBV24-1 to TRBJ2-3, with a possible D match to TRBD2 (5 bases). This CDR3 is CATSDSPGDSTDTQYF. The CDR3 DNA is TGTGCCACCAGTGATTCACCCGGGGATAGCACAGATACGCAGTATTTT.